Listed here are 26 T cell receptor beta chains from one sample, sequenced in a study of blood T cells in healthy people across ages. Sample-barcoded 5' priming and a J-beta primer mix drove a second PCR of roughly 7 to 11 cycles. TCRdb re-called the 5' RACE reads with MiXCR, one entry per CDR3 protein. Of 800,000 to 950,000 distinct CDR3 sequences detected, about 44% appear once; the ten largest clones hold roughly 12%. The sequencing input was blood. Receptor source: a man aged 25 to 45 in good health.

This clonotype has more than one count but fewer than ten. The chain combines TRBV2 with TRBJ1-4; D may be TRBD1 (6 bases). CDR1 SNHLY and CDR2 FYNNEI come from the germline V gene. V was shortened by 7 bases and J by 4 bases, with 13 bases between the two germline ends. CDR3 size: 14 residues. CDR3 amino acids: CASTPQGNNEKLFF. The CDR3, as DNA: TGTGCCAGCACCCCTCAGGGGAATAATGAAAAACTGTTTTTT. Variable domain in full (rest from reference TRBV2 and TRBJ1-4): EPEVTQTPSHQVTQMGQEVILRCVPISNHLYFYWYRQILGQKVEFLVSFYNNEISEKSEIFDDQFSVERPDGSNFTLKIRSTKLEDSAMYFCASTPQGNNEKLFFGSGTQLSVL.

This chain uses TRBV20-1 with TRBJ1-6, with D perhaps matching TRBD1 (6 bases). CDR1 and CDR2 (germline): DFQATT, SNEGSKA (reference sequence). The CDR3 is made up of 16 amino acids. Trimming cost V 1 base and J 4 bases, with 14 bases left between them. The CDR3 sequence is CSARVLTGPYNSPLHF. The CDR3 nucleotides read TGCAGTGCTAGAGTCCTAACAGGGCCTTATAATTCACCCCTCCACTTT.

This chain uses TRBV4-1 with TRBJ1-2; D unresolved. With 4 bases removed from V and 0 bases from J, the gap between germline ends came to 12 bases. The CDR3 covers 15 residues. Germline V gene data show CDR1 as MGHRA and CDR2 as YSYEKL. The CDR3 nucleotides are TGCGCCAGCAGCCGAGCGACGGATACTAACTATGGCTACACCTTC. Translating it yields CASSRATDTNYGYTF.

This clonotype was observed once. CDR3 in amino acids: CASGTGSRGYTF. The DNA for the CDR3 is TGTGCCAGCGGTACAGGGTCTCGTGGCTACACCTTC. V usage is TRBV28 and J usage is TRBJ1-2; TRBD1 might be the D (6 bases). The CDR3 has 12 amino acids. V was clipped by 8 bases and J by 7 bases, with 14 bases between them. Germline CDR1 MDHEN, CDR2 SYDVKM.

The genes are TRBV20-1 and TRBJ1-3; D call uncertain. V lost 0 bases, J lost 0 bases, and 12 bases lay in between. This CDR3 comprises 16 residues. Germline V gives CDR1 DFQATT, CDR2 SNEGSKA (reference sequence). In DNA form, the CDR3 reads TGCAGTGCTAGAGATTCTTCCGGAGTCTCTGGAAACACCATATATTTT. Amino acids: CSARDSSGVSGNTIYF.

This rearrangement joins TRBV6-1 to TRBJ2-5; 7 positions agree with TRBD1. CDR1 MNHNS and CDR2 SASEGT come from the germline V gene. The CDR3 runs to 15 residues. V shed 8 bases and J 3 bases; nucleotides not matched to a gene: 12. CDR3: CASGAIRGSKETQYF. The CDR3 DNA reads TGTGCCAGCGGCGCAATCAGGGGGTCGAAAGAGACCCAGTACTTC.

The chain employs TRBV29-1 and TRBJ2-6; D remains unclear. CDR3 length: 13 residues. Germline V CDR1 and CDR2: SQVTM, ANQGSEA. V was cut by 7 bases and J by 4 bases, with 11 bases left in between. CDR3 sequence (DNA): TGCAGCGCCCTGGTTTCAGGGGCCAACGTCCTGACTTTC. This codes for CSALVSGANVLTF.

This clonotype was observed a few times. The genes are TRBV7-2 and TRBJ2-7; weak D call: TRBD2 (6 bases). In germline, CDR1 is SGHTA, CDR2 FQGNSA. The CDR3 consists of 15 residues. The V gene lost 3 bases and the J gene lost 0 bases, with 12 bases spanning the gap. CDR3 coding DNA: TGTGCCAGCAGCTTTTTCGTCGGGAGCTCCTACGAGCAGTACTTC. It is translated as CASSFFVGSSYEQYF.

The chain couples TRBV4-1 to TRBJ1-2, with 8 nucleotides matching TRBD1. CDR1 MGHRA and CDR2 YSYEKL come from the germline V gene. The CDR3 spans 16 residues. J gave up 2 bases and V 4 bases, and 9 bases lay outside the gene matches. The CDR3 region is CASSRTPGQENYGYTF. CDR3 DNA: TGCGCCAGCAGCCGGACCCCGGGACAGGAAAACTATGGCTACACCTTC.

This clonotype came up a few times. V and J are TRBV4-3 and TRBJ2-1; D is uncertain. The V end was cut by 3 bases, the J end by 6 bases, with 24 bases between. The CDR3 has 18 amino acids. Germline V gives CDR1 LGHNA, CDR2 YSLEER. The CDR3 protein is CASSQALYRVNAPNEQFF. The CDR3 bases are TGCGCCAGCAGCCAGGCTTTATATAGGGTGAACGCTCCCAATGAGCAGTTCTTC.

This clonotype has just a few counts. The chain uses TRBV2 and TRBJ2-2; D possibly uses TRBD1 or TRBD2 (6 bases each). V lost 4 bases and J lost 2, with 14 bases in between. From germline, CDR1 is SNHLY and CDR2 FYNNEI. There are 16 residues in the CDR3. CDR3 loop: CASSVFGGPNTGELFF. DNA for the CDR3: TGTGCCAGCAGTGTGTTCGGGGGCCCAAACACCGGGGAGCTGTTTTTT. The complete variable domain, with remaining parts taken from reference TRBV2 and TRBJ2-2, reads EPEVTQTPSHQVTQMGQEVILRCVPISNHLYFYWYRQILGQKVEFLVSFYNNEISEKSEIFDDQFSVERPDGSNFTLKIRSTKLEDSAMYFCASSVFGGPNTGELFFGEGSRLTVL.

Comment on this clonotype: At one of its ends the junction is not consistent with the germline gene, which may arise from a read error. The CDR3 reads CRVDEGKTYNEQFF. The CDR3 nucleotides read TGCCGCGTTGATGAGGGAAAGACCTACAATGAGCAGTTCTTC. This rearrangement joins TRBV29-1 to TRBJ2-1, with D possibly being TRBD2 (5 bases). This CDR3 is built from 14 residues. Germline loops: CDR1 SQVTM, CDR2 ANQGSEA.

This clonotype was recorded only once. The rearrangement joins TRBV5-1 to TRBJ2-2, with D uncertain. The CDR3 contains 13 residues. The ends were cut back, 7 bases at V and 5 bases at J, with 12 bases in the middle. Germline loops: CDR1 SGHRS, CDR2 YFSETQ. The CDR3 here is CASATIQTGELFF. In DNA form, the CDR3 reads TGCGCCAGCGCTACCATCCAAACCGGGGAGCTGTTTTTT.

This clonotype was seen a single time. The chain joins TRBV7-7 to TRBJ2-1, with 11 bases that match TRBD2. Trimming removed 6 bases from V and 1 base from J; junction bases left unmatched: 5. Germline V CDR1 and CDR2: SSHAT, FNYEAQ (reference sequence). The CDR3 is 16 amino acids. The CDR3: CASSTSGSPSYNEQFF. CDR3 DNA: TGTGCCAGCAGTACTAGCGGGAGCCCTTCCTACAATGAGCAGTTCTTC.

The rearrangement links TRBV5-1 to TRBJ2-1; D may be TRBD1 or TRBD2 (5 bases each). CDR3 length equals 15 residues. CDR1 and CDR2 from the germline V gene are SGHRS and YFSETQ. Trimming took off 0 bases at V and 7 bases at J, with 14 bases between the two ends. The CDR3 reads CASSLGSGRANEQFF. The CDR3 nucleotides are TGCGCCAGCAGCTTGGGCTCGGGGCGGGCGAATGAGCAGTTCTTC.

The rearrangement uses TRBV7-3 and TRBJ2-1; 7 bases are a match to TRBD2. V dropped 5 bases and J dropped 8; count of bases not matched to a gene: 6. CDR3 length: 13 residues. Germline loops: CDR1 SGHTA, CDR2 FQGTGA. CDR3 DNA: TGTGCCAGCAGCAACGGCCTAGCGGATGAGCAGTTCTTC. It encodes CASSNGLADEQFF.

The V call is TRBV12-3 or TRBV12-4, the J call TRBJ1-2; D is undetermined. The germline V and J ends were trimmed by 5 bases and 11 bases, with 18 bases remaining between them. The CDR3 consists of 13 residues. The CDR3 DNA follows: TGTGCCAGCAGTCCCTCCGCCAAGCCCGGGTACACCTTC. Protein: CASSPSAKPGYTF.

This clonotype was detected only a few times. This chain uses TRBV5-1 with TRBJ2-1, with 9 positions matching TRBD2. CDR1 and CDR2 from the germline V gene are SGHRS and YFSETQ. The CDR3 length is 16 residues. After removal of 7 bases from V and 6 bases from J, the junction contained 14 bases not matched to a gene. CDR3 DNA sequence: TGCGCCAGCGCGGATCTTCAGCGGGGGGCCTTCAATGAGCAGTTCTTC. It specifies CASADLQRGAFNEQFF.

To note about this clonotype: Given a much more abundant clone one base away, this may be a read error. J is TRBJ2-3 and V is TRBV2, with 14 bases aligning to TRBD2. This CDR3 comprises 15 residues. J lost 5 bases, V lost 4 bases, and 2 bases had no gene match. Germline V gene lookup returns CDR1 SNHLY and CDR2 FYNNEI. CDR3 protein: CASSGTSGGLDTQYF. The DNA for the CDR3 is TGTGCCAGCAGTGGGACTAGCGGGGGGCTAGATACGCAGTATTTT.

The sample holds a few counts of this clonotype. The chain links TRBV28 to TRBJ2-7; 8 bases are a match to TRBD1. Germline trimming cut 5 bases from V and 5 bases from J; bases unmatched to any gene: 8. The CDR3 covers 14 residues. Germline CDR1 is MDHEN and CDR2 is SYDVKM. The CDR3 bases are TGTGCCAGCAGTCCACGGACAGGGTCAAACGAGCAGTACTTC. Translated: CASSPRTGSNEQYF.

This clonotype was picked up a small number of times. The CDR3 nucleotides are TGTGCCAGCAGCGGTACCGGGACAGGGGGACAGCCCCAGCATTTT. Amino acid sequence: CASSGTGTGGQPQHF. The gene calls are TRBV6-5 and TRBJ1-5, with 11 bases matching TRBD1. This CDR3 is built from 15 residues. The V and J ends lost 6 bases and 7 bases, in that order; junction bases with no gene match: 8. Germline values: CDR1 MNHEY, CDR2 SVGAGI.

The chain carries TRBV6-2 or TRBV6-3 and TRBJ2-7; D may be TRBD1 (6 bases). The CDR3 sequence is 13 residues long. The V end was cut by 7 bases, the J end by 4 bases, with 14 bases between. Per the germline V gene, CDR1 is MNHEY and CDR2 is SVGEGT. The CDR3 DNA sequence: TGTGCCAGCACGATAGGACAGCAGTACGAGCAGTACTTC. Translated, it gives CASTIGQQYEQYF.

This chain joins TRBV12-3 or TRBV12-4 and TRBJ1-2, with a weak D call TRBD1 (6 bases). The CDR3 spans 12 residues. V was shortened by 3 bases and J by 8 bases, with 10 bases between the two germline ends. The CDR3 coding sequence is TGTGCCAGCAGTTTGGGGGGGCTCGGCTACACCTTC. Translation: CASSLGGLGYTF.

This chain uses TRBV12-3 or TRBV12-4 with TRBJ1-2, with 7 bases that match TRBD1. V trimming: 6 bases; J trimming: 6 bases; junction bases outside the gene matches: 10. This CDR3 is 14 amino acids long. CDR3 in amino acids: CASRGGQLRNGYTF. DNA of the CDR3: TGTGCCAGCAGGGGGGGACAGTTACGAAATGGCTACACCTTC.

The chain combines TRBV5-1 with TRBJ2-1, with D hard to call. The ends were cut back, 4 bases at V and 9 bases at J, with 11 bases in the middle. This CDR3 comprises 12 residues. CDR1 is SGHRS and CDR2 is YFSETQ in the germline V gene. CDR3 in amino acids: CASSLNFGEQFF. DNA of the CDR3: TGCGCCAGCAGCCTCAACTTCGGTGAGCAGTTCTTC.

This chain joins TRBV12-3 or TRBV12-4 and TRBJ2-2, with a weak D call TRBD2 (5 bases). This CDR3 has 14 residues. Between the trimmed V and J ends, which lost 5 bases and 1 base, there was a span of 8 bases. The CDR3 region has the DNA TGTGCCAGCAGTATCGGACTGAACACCGGGGAGCTGTTTTTT. It translates to CASSIGLNTGELFF.